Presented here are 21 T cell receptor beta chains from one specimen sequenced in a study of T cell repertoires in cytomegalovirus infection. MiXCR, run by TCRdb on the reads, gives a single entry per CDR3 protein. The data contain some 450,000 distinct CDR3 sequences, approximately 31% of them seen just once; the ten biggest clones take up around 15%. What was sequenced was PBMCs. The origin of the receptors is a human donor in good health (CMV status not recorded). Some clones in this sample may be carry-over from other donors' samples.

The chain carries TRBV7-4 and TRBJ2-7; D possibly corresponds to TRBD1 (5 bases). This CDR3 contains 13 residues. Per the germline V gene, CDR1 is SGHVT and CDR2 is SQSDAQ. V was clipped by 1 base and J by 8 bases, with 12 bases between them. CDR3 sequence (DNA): TGTGCCAGCAGCTTAGACAAGGGGAACAAGCAGTACTTC. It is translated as CASSLDKGNKQYF.

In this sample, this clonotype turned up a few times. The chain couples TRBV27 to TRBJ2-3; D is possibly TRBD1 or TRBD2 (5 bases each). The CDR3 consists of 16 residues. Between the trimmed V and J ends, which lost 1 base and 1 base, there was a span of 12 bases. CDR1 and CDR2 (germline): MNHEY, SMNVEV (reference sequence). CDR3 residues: CASSLYTGPRTDTQYF. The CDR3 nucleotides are TGTGCCAGCAGTTTATACACGGGACCCCGCACAGATACGCAGTATTTT.

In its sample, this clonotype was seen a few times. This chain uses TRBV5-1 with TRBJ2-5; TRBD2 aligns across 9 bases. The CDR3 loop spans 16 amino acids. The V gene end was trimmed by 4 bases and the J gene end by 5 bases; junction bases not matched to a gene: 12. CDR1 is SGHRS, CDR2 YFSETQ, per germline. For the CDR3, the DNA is TGCGCCAGCAGCCTCCTAGCGGGACCTGCGGGCGAGACCCAGTACTTC. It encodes CASSLLAGPAGETQYF.

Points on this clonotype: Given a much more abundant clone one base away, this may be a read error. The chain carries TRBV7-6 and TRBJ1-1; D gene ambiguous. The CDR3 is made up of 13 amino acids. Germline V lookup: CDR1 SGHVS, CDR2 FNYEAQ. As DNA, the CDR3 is TGTACCAGCAGCGCAGGAATGAACACTGAAGCTTTCTTT. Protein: CTSSAGMNTEAFF.

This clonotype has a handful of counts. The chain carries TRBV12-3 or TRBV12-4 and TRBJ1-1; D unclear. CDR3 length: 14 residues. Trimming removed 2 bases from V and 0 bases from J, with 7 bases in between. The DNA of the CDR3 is TGTGCCAGCAGTTTATCCACGGTGAACACTGAAGCTTTCTTT. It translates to CASSLSTVNTEAFF.

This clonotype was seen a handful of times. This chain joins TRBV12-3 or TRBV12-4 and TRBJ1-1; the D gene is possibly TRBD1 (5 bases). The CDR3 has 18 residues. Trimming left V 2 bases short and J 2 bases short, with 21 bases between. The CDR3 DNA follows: TGTGCCAGCAGTTTATGGGGTAGAGGGGTTGGTCGAAACACTGAAGCTTTCTTT. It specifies CASSLWGRGVGRNTEAFF.

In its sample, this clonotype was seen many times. CDR3 DNA: TGTGCCAGCAGCTTCTCGACAGGGTGGACCTACAATGAGCAGTTCTTC. It translates to CASSFSTGWTYNEQFF. The chain couples TRBV7-2 to TRBJ2-1; 7 bases match TRBD1. This CDR3 is built from 16 residues. Germline CDR1 is SGHTA and CDR2 is FQGNSA. Trimming cost V 3 bases and J 2 bases; bases outside gene matches: 7.

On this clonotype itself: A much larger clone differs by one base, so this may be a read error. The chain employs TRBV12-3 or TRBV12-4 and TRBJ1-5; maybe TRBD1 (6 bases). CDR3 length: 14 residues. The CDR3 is CASIIGGGNQSQHF. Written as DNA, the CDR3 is TGTGCCAGCATCATAGGGGGAGGGAATCAGTCCCAGCATTTT.

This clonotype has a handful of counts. In nucleotides, the CDR3 is TGTGCCAGCAGCTTAGACGTGACAGGGGCTGAAGCTTTCTTT. It yields the protein CASSLDVTGAEAFF. J is TRBJ1-1 and V is TRBV7-9; 8 bases map to TRBD1. The ends lost 1 base at V and 6 bases at J; junction bases unmatched: 4. This CDR3 is 14 amino acids long. CDR1 is SEHNR and CDR2 is FQNEAQ in the germline V gene (reference sequence).

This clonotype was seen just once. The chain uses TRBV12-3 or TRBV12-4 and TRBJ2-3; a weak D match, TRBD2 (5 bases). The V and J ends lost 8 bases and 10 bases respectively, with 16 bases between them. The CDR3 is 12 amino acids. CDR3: CASAPGVDPQYF. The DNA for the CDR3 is TGTGCCAGCGCACCCGGGGTCGATCCGCAGTATTTT.

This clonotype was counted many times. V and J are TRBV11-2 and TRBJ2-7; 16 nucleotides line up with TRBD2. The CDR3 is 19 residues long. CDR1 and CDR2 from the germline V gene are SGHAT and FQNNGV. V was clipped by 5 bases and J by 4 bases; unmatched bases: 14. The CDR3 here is CASSITTGTSGGAQYEQYF. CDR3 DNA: TGTGCCAGCAGCATAACAACCGGGACTAGCGGGGGGGCTCAATACGAGCAGTACTTC.

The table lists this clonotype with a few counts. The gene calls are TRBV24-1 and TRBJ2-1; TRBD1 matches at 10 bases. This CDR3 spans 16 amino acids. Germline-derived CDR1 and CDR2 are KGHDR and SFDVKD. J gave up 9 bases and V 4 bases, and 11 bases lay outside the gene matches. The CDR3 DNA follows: TGTGCCACCAGTGAGAGGGGGACAGGGGAAATGAGTGAGCAGTTCTTC. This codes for CATSERGTGEMSEQFF.

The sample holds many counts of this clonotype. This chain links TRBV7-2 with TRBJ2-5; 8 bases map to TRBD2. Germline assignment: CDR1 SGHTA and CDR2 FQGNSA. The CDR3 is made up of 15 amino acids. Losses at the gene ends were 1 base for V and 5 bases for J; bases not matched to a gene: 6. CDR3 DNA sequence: TGTGCCAGCAGCTTAGGGATTAGCGGGGTCGAGACCCAGTACTTC. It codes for CASSLGISGVETQYF.

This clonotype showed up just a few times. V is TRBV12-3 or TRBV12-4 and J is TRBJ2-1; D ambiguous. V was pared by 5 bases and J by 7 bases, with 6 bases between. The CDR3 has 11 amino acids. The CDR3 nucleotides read TGTGCCAGCAGTCAAACAAATGAGCAGTTCTTC. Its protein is CASSQTNEQFF.

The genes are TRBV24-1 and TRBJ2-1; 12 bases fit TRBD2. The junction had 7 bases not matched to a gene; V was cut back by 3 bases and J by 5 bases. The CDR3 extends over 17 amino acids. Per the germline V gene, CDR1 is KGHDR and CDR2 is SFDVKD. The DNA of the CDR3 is TGTGCCACCAGTGATGGACTAGCGGGGTTTACAGACAATGAGCAGTTCTTC. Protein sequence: CATSDGLAGFTDNEQFF.

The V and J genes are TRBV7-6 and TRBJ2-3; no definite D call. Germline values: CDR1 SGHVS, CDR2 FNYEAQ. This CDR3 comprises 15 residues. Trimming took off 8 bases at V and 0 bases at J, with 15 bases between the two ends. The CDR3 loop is CASPLGSISTDTQYF. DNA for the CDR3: TGTGCCAGCCCCCTAGGTAGCATAAGCACAGATACGCAGTATTTT. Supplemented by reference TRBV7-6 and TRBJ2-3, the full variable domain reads GAGVSQSPRYKVTKRGQDVALRCDPISGHVSLYWYRQALGQGPEFLTYFNYEAQQDKSGLPNDRFSAERPEGSISTLTIQRTEQRDSAMYRCASPLGSISTDTQYFGPGTRLTVL.

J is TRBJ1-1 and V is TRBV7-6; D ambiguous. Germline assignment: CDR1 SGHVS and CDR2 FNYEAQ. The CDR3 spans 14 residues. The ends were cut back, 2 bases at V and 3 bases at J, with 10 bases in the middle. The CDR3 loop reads CASSLSGPHTEAFF. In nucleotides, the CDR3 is TGTGCCAGCAGCTTATCTGGGCCCCACACTGAAGCTTTCTTT.

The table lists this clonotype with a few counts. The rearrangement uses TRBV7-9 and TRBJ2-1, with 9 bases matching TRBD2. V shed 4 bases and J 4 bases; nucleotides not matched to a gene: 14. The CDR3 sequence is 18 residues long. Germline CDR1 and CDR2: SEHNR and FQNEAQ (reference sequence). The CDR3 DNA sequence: TGTGCCAGCAGCTCCGATCCACTGCTAGCGGGACTTTACAATGAGCAGTTCTTC. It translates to CASSSDPLLAGLYNEQFF.

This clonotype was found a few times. The CDR3: CASSLSPRYADTQYF. As DNA, the CDR3 is TGTGCCAGCAGCTTAAGCCCCCGTTATGCAGATACGCAGTATTTT. V gene TRBV7-6 combines with J gene TRBJ2-3, with unresolved D. The V gene lost 2 bases and the J gene lost 4 bases, with 13 bases spanning the gap. Germline V gene data show CDR1 as SGHVS and CDR2 as FNYEAQ. The CDR3 consists of 15 residues.

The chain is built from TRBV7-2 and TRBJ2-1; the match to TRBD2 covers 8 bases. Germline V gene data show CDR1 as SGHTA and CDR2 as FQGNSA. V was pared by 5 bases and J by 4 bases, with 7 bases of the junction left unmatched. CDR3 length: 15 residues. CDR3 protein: CASSPERGLYNEQFF. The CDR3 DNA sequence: TGTGCCAGCAGCCCCGAGCGGGGGCTTTACAATGAGCAGTTCTTC.

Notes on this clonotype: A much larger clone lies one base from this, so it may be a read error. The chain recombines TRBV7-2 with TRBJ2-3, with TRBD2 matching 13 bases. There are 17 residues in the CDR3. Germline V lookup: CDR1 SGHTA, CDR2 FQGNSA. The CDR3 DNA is TGTGCCAGCAGCTTAGAACTAGCGGGGGGGCCAGCAGATACGCCGTATTTT. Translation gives CASSLELAGGPADTPYF.